This TCR beta chain was recovered during a study of cytomegalovirus exposure and HLA in healthy donors. The PCR used 60 Vbeta and 13 Jbeta primers. Repertoires were generated with immunoSEQ multiplex PCR, while TCRdb's copy carries only in-frame clones and drops some. The sample holds 150,000 to 200,000 clones, about 90% seen once. Germline CDR1 and CDR2: GTSNPN and SVGIG (reference sequence). The CDR3 consists of 13 residues. Trimming cost V 0 bases and J 6 bases, with 10 bases left between them. Comment on this clone: Other nucleotide sequences in the sample specify the same CDR3.

The clonotype comes from a girl under three years old in good health and CMV-seronegative. The sequenced material came from PBMCs. The V and J genes are TRBV30 and TRBJ2-3; D possibly corresponds to TRBD2 (7 bases). CDR3 DNA: TGTGCCTGGAGTGTGGGGGGGCCGGATACGCAGTATTTT. Protein sequence: CAWSVGGPDTQYF. The whole variable domain, filled in from reference TRBV30 and TRBJ2-3, reads SQTIHQWPATLVQPVGSPLSLECTVEGTSNPNLYWYRQAAGRGLQLLFYSVGIGQISSEVPQNLSASRPQDRQFILSSKKLLLSDSGFYLCAWSVGGPDTQYFGPGTRLTVL.